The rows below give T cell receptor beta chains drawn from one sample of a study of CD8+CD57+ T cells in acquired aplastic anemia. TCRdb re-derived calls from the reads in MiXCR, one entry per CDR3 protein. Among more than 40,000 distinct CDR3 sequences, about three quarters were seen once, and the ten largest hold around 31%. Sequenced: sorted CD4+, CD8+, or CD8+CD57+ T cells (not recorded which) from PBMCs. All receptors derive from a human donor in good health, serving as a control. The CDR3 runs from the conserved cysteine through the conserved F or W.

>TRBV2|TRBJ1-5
CASSAIQGQPQHF
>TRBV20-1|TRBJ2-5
CSAREGLAGYQETQYF
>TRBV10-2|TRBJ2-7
CASGEGTYEQYF
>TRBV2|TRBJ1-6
CASSRQGSNNSPLHF
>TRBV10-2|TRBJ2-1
CASRARAEGGNEQFF
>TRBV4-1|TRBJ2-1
CASSQEWTSRSYNEQFF
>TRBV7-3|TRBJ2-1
CASSSPPGEQFF
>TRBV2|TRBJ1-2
CANGDNYGYTF
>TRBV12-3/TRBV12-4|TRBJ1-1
CASSLTPPGQGVMNTEAFF
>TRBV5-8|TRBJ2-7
CASSLTGGGERYF
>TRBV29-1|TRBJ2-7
CSVESPRDEQYF
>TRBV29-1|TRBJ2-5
CSVLTGGETQYF
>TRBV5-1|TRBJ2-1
CASRLAGGSEQFF
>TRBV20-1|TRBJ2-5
CSATSGGAEETQYF
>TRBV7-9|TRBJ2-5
CASSLVRGETQYF
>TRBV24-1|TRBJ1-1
CATSDGWEGEAFF
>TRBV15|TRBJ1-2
CATSPSRTGYGYTF
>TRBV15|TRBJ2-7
CATSRDRGFEQYF
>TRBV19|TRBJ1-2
CASSMGDRGSHGYTF
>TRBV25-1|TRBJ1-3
CASSGIGGGAGNTIYF
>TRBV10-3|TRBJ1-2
CAISESLGNTYGYTF
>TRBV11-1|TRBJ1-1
CASSLAEYSLNTEAFF
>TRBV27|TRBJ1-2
CASSLQGRANGYTF
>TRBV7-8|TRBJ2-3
CASSLGSPTITDTQYF
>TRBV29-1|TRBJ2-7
CSVQGQGFYEQYF
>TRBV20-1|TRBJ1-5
CSARDGGQGGQPQHF
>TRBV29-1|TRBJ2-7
CSVDTLYEQYF
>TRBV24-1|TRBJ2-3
CATSDPRDSTDTQYF
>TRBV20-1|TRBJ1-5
CSARDRSTGGNQPQHF
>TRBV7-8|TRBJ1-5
CASSVGQVKQPQHF
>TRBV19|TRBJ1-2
CALRHRRNYGYTF
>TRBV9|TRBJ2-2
CASSVAWGAVTGELFF
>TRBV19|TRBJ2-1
CASGLGSHNEQFF
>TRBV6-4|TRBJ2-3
CASSDSGGPDTQYF
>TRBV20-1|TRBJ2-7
CSARASGEQYF
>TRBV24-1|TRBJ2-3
CATSDLAGGTRDTQYF
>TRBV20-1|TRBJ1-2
CSASSLGGLNYGYTF
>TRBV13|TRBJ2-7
CASSNRTSGSYEQYF
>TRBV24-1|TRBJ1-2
CASSESGRTGYGYTF
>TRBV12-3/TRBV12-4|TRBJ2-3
CASSYSSNTQYF
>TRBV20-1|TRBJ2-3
CSARAGSDTQYF
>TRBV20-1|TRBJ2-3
CSARSLTSGTDTQYF
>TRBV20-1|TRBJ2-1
CSARNLAGGGNEQFF
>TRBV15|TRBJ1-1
CATSRDRTKNTEAFF
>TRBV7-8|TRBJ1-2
CASREQGGYTF
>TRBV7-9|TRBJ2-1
CASSLGVSGSNEQFF
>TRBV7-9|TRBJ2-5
CASSPNRDVETQYF
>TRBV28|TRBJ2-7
CASSATGATTYEQYF
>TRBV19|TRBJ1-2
CASSVTGGGYGYTF
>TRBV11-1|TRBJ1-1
CASSLGGPQGARSTEAFF
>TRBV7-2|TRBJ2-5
CASSSGTGETQYF
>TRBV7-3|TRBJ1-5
CASSLDRGNQPQHF